The rows below give T cell receptor gamma chains drawn from one sample of a study of intestinal T cells in coeliac disease. TCRdb reran clone calling via CATT on the multiplex PCR reads. The sample consists of about 900 gamma-chain clones, under 60% of them appearing once. Sequencing was done on a sample of a duodenal biopsy. The receptor source for this set is a human donor with celiac disease. The CDR3 runs from the conserved cysteine through the conserved F or W. Each record gives: V gene, J gene, CDR3 protein.

v_gene: TRGV8
j_gene: TRGJ1/TRGJ2
CDR3aa: CATWDRSLYYKKLF

v_gene: TRGV9
j_gene: TRGJ1/TRGJ2
CDR3aa: CALWEVFSYKKLF

v_gene: TRGV2
j_gene: TRGJP2
CDR3aa: CATWDAVVIWIKTF

v_gene: TRGV10
j_gene: TRGJP1
CDR3aa: CAAWGLEVSGSGILGSPRENTGWFKIF

v_gene: TRGV10
j_gene: TRGJ1/TRGJ2
CDR3aa: CAAWIHYKKLF

v_gene: TRGV3
j_gene: TRGJ1/TRGJ2
CDR3aa: CAPGTGRGKLF

v_gene: TRGV2
j_gene: TRGJP2
CDR3aa: CATWDGPGCGDWIKTF

v_gene: TRGV10
j_gene: TRGJ1/TRGJ2
CDR3aa: CAAWELVGKLF

v_gene: TRGV3
j_gene: TRGJ1/TRGJ2
CDR3aa: CATWDRYNYKKLF

v_gene: TRGV10
j_gene: TRGJ1/TRGJ2
CDR3aa: CAAWDYLKKLF

v_gene: TRGV2
j_gene: TRGJP1
CDR3aa: CATWVLVGTTGWFKIF

v_gene: TRGV3
j_gene: TRGJP2
CDR3aa: CAPGTGGSSDWIKTF

v_gene: TRGV8
j_gene: TRGJ1/TRGJ2
CDR3aa: CASLGLWGNYYKKLF

v_gene: TRGV2
j_gene: TRGJP2
CDR3aa: CAPGRSDDWIKTF

v_gene: TRGV2
j_gene: TRGJP2
CDR3aa: CATWDGPGEGSDWIKTF

v_gene: TRGV9
j_gene: TRGJP
CDR3aa: CALWEGKSWAKKVF

v_gene: TRGV8
j_gene: TRGJP2
CDR3aa: CATWDIGGGCPRSDWIKTF

v_gene: TRGV2
j_gene: TRGJ1/TRGJ2
CDR3aa: CATGTHRFYYKKLF

v_gene: TRGV10
j_gene: TRGJP1
CDR3aa: CAAWSMRCGTGWFKIF

v_gene: TRGV8
j_gene: TRGJ1/TRGJ2
CDR3aa: CATLFKKLF

v_gene: TRGV11
j_gene: TRGJ1/TRGJ2
CDR3aa: CACWIGRHYKKLF

v_gene: TRGV9
j_gene: TRGJ1/TRGJ2
CDR3aa: CAFVGGLFYYKKLF

v_gene: TRGV10
j_gene: TRGJ1/TRGJ2
CDR3aa: CAAWVHSPYYKKLF

v_gene: TRGV9
j_gene: TRGJ1/TRGJ2
CDR3aa: CALWGSGSNYYKKLF

v_gene: TRGV11
j_gene: TRGJP2
CDR3aa: CAWLGSDWIKTF

v_gene: TRGV2
j_gene: TRGJ1/TRGJ2
CDR3aa: CATWALKKLF

v_gene: TRGV9
j_gene: TRGJ1/TRGJ2
CDR3aa: CALWEALKNYKKLF

v_gene: TRGV2
j_gene: TRGJ1/TRGJ2
CDR3aa: CATWDGLEENYYKKLF

v_gene: TRGV10
j_gene: TRGJ1/TRGJ2
CDR3aa: CAAWESYPGIRFYYKKLF

v_gene: TRGV3
j_gene: TRGJ1/TRGJ2
CDR3aa: CATWDFTPCYYKKLF

v_gene: TRGV2
j_gene: TRGJP1
CDR3aa: CATWTPVGYTTGWFKIF

v_gene: TRGV8
j_gene: TRGJ1/TRGJ2
CDR3aa: CATWEARNYYKKLF

v_gene: TRGV3
j_gene: TRGJ1/TRGJ2
CDR3aa: CATLGPNRKLF

v_gene: TRGV2
j_gene: TRGJP1
CDR3aa: CATWVLLGPLGWFKIF

v_gene: TRGV2
j_gene: TRGJ1/TRGJ2
CDR3aa: CATWDGEDYYKKLF

v_gene: TRGV8
j_gene: TRGJP2
CDR3aa: CATWDFVGQSDWIKTF

v_gene: TRGV10
j_gene: TRGJP1
CDR3aa: CAAWVYTTGWFKIF

v_gene: TRGV3
j_gene: TRGJ1/TRGJ2
CDR3aa: CATWDRFRGKKLF

v_gene: TRGV2
j_gene: TRGJ1/TRGJ2
CDR3aa: CATWDGRPGKLF

v_gene: TRGV2
j_gene: TRGJ1/TRGJ2
CDR3aa: CATWDGHSHYKKLF

v_gene: TRGV10
j_gene: TRGJP1
CDR3aa: CTAAIHTTGWFKIF

v_gene: TRGV8
j_gene: TRGJP1
CDR3aa: CATWADWSATGWFKIF

v_gene: TRGV10
j_gene: TRGJP2
CDR3aa: CAAWELYSSDWIKTF